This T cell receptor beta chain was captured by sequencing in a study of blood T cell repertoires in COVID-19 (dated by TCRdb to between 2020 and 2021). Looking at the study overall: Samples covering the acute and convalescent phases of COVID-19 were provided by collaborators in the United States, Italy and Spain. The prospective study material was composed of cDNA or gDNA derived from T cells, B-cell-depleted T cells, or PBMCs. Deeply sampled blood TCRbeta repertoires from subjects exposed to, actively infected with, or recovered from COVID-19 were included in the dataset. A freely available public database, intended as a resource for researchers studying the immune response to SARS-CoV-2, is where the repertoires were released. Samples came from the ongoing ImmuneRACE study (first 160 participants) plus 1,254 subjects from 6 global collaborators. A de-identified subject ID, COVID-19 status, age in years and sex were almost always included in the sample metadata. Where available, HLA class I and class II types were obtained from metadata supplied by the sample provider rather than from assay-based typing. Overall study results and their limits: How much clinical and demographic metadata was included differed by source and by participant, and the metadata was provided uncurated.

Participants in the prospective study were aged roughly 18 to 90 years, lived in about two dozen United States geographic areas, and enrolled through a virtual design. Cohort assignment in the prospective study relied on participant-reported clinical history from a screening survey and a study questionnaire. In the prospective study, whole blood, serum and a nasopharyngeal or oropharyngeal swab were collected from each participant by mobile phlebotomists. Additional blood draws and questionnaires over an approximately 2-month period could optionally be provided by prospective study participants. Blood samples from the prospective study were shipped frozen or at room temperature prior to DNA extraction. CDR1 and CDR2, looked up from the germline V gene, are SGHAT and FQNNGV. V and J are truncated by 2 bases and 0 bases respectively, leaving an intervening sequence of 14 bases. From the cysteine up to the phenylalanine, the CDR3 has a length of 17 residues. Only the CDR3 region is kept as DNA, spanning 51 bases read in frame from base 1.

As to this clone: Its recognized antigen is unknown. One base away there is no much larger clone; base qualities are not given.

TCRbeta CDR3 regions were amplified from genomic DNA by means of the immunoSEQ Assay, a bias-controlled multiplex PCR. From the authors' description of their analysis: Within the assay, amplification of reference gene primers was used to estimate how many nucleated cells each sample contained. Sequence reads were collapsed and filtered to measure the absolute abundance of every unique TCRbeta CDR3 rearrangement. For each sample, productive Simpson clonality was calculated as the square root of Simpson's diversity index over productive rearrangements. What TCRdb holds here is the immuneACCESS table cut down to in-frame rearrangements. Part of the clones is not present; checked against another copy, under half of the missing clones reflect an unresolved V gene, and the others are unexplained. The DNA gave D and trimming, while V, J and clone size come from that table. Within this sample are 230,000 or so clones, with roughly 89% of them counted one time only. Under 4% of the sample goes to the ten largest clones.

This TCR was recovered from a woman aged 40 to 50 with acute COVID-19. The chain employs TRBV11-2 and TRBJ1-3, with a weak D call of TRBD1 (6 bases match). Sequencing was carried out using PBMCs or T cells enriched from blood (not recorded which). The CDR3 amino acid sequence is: CASSLFPRGVSGNTIYF. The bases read TGTGCCAGCAGCTTATTTCCCAGGGGAGTCTCTGGAAACACCATATATTTT.